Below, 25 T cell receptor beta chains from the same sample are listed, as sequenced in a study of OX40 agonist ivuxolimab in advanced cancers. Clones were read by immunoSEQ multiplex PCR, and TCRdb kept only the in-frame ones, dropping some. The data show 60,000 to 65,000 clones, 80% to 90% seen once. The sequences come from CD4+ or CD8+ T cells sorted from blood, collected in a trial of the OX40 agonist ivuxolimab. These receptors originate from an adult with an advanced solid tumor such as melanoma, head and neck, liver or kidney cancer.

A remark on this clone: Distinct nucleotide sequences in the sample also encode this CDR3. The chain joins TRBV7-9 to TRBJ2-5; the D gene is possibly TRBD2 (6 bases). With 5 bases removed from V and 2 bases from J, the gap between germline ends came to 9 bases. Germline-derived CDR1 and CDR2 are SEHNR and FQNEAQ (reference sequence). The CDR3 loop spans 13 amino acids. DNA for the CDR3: TGTGCCAGCAGCCGCGGGGCACAAGAGACCCAGTACTTC. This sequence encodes CASSRGAQETQYF.

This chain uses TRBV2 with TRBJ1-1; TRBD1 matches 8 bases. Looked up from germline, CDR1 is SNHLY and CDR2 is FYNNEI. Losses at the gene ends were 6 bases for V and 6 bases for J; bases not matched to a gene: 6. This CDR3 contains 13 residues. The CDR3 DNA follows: TGTGCCAGCAGCCGGACAGGGCGTTCTGAAGCTTTCTTT. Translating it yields CASSRTGRSEAFF.

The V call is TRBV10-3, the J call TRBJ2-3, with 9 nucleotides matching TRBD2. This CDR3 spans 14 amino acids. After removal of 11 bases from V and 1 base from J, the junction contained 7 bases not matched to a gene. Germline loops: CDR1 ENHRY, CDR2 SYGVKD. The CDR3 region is CAAKREEGTDTQYF. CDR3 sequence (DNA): TGTGCCGCCAAGCGGGAGGAGGGCACAGATACGCAGTATTTT.

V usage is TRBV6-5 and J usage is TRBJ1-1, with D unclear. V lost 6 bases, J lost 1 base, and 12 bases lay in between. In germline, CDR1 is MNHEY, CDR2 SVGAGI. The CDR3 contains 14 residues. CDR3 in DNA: TGTGCCAGCAGCCCTCGCCGGGAGAACACTGAAGCTTTCTTT. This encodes CASSPRRENTEAFF.

CDR3 DNA: TGTGCCACCAGCGTCCCGGGAAGGGCGAGTAGCACAGATACGCAGTATTTT. This gives the protein CATSVPGRASSTDTQYF. This chain connects TRBV15 to TRBJ2-3; the D gene is possibly TRBD2 (5 bases). Germline assignment: CDR1 LNHNV and CDR2 YYDKDF (reference sequence). Trimming stripped 5 bases from V and 0 bases from J, with 18 bases between. The CDR3 has 17 residues.

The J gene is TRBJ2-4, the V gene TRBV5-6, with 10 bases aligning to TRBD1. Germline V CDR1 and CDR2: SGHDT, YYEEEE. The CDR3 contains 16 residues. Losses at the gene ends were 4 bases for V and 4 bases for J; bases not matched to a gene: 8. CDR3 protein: CASSRTGDRGKNIQYF. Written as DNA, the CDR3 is TGTGCCAGCAGCCGAACCGGGGACAGGGGAAAAAACATTCAGTACTTC.

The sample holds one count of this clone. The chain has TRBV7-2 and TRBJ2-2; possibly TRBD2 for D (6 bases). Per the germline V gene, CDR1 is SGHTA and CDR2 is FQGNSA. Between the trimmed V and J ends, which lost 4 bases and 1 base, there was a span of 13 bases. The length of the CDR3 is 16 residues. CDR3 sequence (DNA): TGTGCCAGCAGCTGGGCGGGGACCAAGAACACCGGGGAGCTGTTTTTT. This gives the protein CASSWAGTKNTGELFF.

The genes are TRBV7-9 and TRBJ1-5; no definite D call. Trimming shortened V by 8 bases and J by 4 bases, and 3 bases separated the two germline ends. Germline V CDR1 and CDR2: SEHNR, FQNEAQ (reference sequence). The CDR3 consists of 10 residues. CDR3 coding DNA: TGTGCCAGCCTTAATCAGCCCCAGCATTTT. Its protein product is CASLNQPQHF.

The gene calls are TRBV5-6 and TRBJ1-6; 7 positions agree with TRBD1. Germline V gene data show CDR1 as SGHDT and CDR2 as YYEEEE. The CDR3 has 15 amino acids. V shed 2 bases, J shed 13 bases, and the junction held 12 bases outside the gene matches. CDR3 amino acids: CASSFSDRALGPLHF. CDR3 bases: TGTGCCAGCAGCTTTTCCGACAGGGCCCTTGGGCCCCTCCACTTT.

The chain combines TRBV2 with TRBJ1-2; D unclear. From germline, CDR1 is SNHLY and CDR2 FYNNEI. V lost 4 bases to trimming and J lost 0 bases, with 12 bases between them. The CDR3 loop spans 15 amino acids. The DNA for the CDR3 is TGTGCCAGCAGTGTGGCAAGGGAAGCTAACTATGGCTACACCTTC. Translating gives CASSVAREANYGYTF.

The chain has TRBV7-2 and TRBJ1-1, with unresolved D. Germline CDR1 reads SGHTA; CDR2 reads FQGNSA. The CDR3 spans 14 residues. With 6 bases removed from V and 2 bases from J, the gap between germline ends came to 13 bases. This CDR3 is CASSFRGFNTEAFF. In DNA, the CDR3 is TGTGCCAGCAGTTTCCGGGGATTTAACACTGAAGCTTTCTTT.

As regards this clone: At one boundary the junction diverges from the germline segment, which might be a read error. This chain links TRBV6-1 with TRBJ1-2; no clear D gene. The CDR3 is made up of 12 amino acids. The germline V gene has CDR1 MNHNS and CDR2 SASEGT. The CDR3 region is CASSEGVYGYTF. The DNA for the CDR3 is TGTGCCAGCAGCGAAGGAGTCTATGGCTACACCTTC.

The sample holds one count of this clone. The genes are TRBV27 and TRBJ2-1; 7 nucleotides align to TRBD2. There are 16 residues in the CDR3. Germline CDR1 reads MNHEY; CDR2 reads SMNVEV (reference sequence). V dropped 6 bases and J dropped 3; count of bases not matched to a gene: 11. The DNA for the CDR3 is TGTGCCAGCAGAAAATGGGCGGGAGAAGTCTACAATGAGCAGTTCTTC. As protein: CASRKWAGEVYNEQFF.

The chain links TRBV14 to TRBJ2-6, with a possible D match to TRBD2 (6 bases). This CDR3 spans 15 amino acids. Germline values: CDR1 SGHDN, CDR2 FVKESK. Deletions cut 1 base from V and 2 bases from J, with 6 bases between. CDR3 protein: CASSQGGAGANVLTF. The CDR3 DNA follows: TGTGCCAGCAGCCAAGGGGGGGCTGGGGCCAACGTCCTGACTTTC.

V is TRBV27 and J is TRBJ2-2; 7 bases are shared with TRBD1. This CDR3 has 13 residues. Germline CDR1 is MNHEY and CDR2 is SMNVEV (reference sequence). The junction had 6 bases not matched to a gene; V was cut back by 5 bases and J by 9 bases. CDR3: CASSLTGDRELFF. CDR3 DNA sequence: TGTGCCAGCAGTCTCACAGGGGACCGGGAGCTGTTTTTT.

CDR3 DNA sequence: TGTGCCAGCAGCCAGCAGGCAGGGGAGTACGAGCAGTACTTC. Residues: CASSQQAGEYEQYF. V gene TRBV7-2 combines with J gene TRBJ2-5; possible D gene TRBD1, 6 bases. TRBJ2-7 matches the DNA end more closely, so the J call is doubtful. CDR3 length equals 14 residues. CDR1 is SGHTA, CDR2 FQGNSA, per germline.

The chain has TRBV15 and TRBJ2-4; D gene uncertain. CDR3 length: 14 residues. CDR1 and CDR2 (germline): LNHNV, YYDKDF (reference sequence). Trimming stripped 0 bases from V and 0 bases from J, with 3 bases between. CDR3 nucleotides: TGTGCCACCAGCAGAGACAGAGCCAAAAACATTCAGTACTTC. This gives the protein CATSRDRAKNIQYF. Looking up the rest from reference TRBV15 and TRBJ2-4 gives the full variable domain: DAMVIQNPRYQVTQFGKPVTLSCSQTLNHNVMYWYQQKSSQAPKLLFHYYDKDFNNEADTPDNFQSRRPNTSFCFLDIRSPGLGDTAMYLCATSRDRAKNIQYFGAGTRLSVL.

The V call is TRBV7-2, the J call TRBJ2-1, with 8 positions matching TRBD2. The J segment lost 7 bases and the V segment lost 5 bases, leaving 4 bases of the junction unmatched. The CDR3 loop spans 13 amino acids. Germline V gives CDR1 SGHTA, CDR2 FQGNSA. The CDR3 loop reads CASSTRGGNEQFF. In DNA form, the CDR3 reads TGTGCCAGCAGCACCCGCGGGGGGAATGAGCAGTTCTTC.

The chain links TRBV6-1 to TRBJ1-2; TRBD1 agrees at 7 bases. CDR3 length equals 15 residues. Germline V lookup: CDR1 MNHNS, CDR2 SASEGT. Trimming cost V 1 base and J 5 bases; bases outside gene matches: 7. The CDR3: CASSEGDSSLYGYTF. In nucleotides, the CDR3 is TGTGCCAGCAGTGAAGGGGACAGTAGTCTTTATGGCTACACCTTC.

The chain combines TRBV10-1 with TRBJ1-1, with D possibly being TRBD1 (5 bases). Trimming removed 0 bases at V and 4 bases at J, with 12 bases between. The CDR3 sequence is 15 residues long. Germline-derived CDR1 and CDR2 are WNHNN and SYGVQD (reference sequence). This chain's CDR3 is CASSESGRGGTEAFF. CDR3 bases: TGCGCCAGCAGTGAGTCGGGAAGGGGCGGCACTGAAGCTTTCTTT.

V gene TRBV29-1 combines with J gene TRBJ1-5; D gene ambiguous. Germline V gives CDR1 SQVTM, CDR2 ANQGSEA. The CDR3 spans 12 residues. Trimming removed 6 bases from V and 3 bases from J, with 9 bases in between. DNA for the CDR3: TGCAGCGTGGGAGCCTTCAATCAGCCCCAGCATTTT. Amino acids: CSVGAFNQPQHF.

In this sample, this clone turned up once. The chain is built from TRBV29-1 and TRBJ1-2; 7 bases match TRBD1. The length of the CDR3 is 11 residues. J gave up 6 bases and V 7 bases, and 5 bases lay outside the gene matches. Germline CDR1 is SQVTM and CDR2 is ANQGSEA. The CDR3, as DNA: TGCAGCGCTGGGACAGACAATGGCTACACCTTC. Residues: CSAGTDNGYTF.

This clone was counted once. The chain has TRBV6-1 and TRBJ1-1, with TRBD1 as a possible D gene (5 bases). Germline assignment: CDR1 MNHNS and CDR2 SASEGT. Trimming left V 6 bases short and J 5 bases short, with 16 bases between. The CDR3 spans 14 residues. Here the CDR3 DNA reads TGTGCCAGCAGCCTGGGGCGTGGGGGGACTGAAGCTTTCTTT. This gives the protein CASSLGRGGTEAFF.

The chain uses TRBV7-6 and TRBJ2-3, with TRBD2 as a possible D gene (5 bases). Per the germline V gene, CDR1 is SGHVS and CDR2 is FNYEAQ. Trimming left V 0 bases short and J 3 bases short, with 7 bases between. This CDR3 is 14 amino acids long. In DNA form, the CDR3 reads TGTGCCAGCAGCTTAGCATCGGGGACAGATACGCAGTATTTT. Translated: CASSLASGTDTQYF.

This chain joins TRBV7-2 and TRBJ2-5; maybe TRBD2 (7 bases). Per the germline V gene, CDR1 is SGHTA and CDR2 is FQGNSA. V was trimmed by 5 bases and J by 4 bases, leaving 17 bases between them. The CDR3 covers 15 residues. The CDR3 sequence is CASSPVGGGLETQYF. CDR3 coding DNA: TGTGCCAGCAGCCCCGTAGGGGGAGGGTTAGAGACCCAGTACTTC. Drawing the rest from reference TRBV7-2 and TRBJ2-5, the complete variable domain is GAGVSQSPSNKVTEKGKDVELRCDPISGHTALYWYRQSLGQGLEFLIYFQGNSAPDKSGLPSDRFSAERTGGSVSTLTIQRTQQEDSAVYLCASSPVGGGLETQYFGPGTRLLVL.